The source of this T cell receptor beta chain is a study of human T cells and chemical hapten exposure. Study summary: Patch testing was performed with 0.01% DPC on the upper back, with reading at 6 days.

Time point noted: patch test 2, 6 weeks after DPC sensitization. Treatment here: therapeutic diphenylcyclopropenone sensitization with weekly scalp DPC. V was trimmed by 1 base and J by 4 bases, leaving 14 bases between them. Germline V gene data show CDR1 as SGHKS and CDR2 as YYEKEE (reference sequence). The CDR3 totals 15 residues. Each CDR3 protein gets one entry after TCRdb re-called the RACE reads with MiXCR. The repertoire holds approximately 95,000 distinct CDR3 sequences, with more than 9.5% as singletons. The sample was whole blood, taken in connection with sensitization to the hapten diphenylcyclopropenone (DPC). This clonotype was obtained from a woman in her thirties or forties with alopecia areata. Some clones in this sample may be carry-over from other donors' samples. The chain links TRBV5-5 to TRBJ1-1; maybe TRBD1 (6 bases). The CDR3 bases are TGTGCCAGCAGCTTGCCGGCTAAGGGGGGCACTGAAGCTTTCTTT. This translates into CASSLPAKGGTEAFF.